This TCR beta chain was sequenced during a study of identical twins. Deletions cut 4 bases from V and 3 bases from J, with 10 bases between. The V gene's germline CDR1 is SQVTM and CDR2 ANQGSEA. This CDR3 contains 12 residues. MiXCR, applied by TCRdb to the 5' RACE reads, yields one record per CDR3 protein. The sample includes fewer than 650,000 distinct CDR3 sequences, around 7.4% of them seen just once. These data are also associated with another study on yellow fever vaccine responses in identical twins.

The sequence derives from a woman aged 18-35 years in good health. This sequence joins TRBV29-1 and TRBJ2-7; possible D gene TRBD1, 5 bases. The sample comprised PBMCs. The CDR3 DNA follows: TGCAGCGTTGTCCAGGGCAACTACGAGCAGTACTTC. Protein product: CSVVQGNYEQYF.